The source of this T cell receptor (beta chain) is a study of CD8 T cells in Susac syndrome. Points from the study as a whole: That the number of individuals in its TCR sequencing and HLA analysis was relatively small was acknowledged by the study.

Concerning this clonotype: As yet, its antigen is unknown.

RNA, at about 0.5 to 1 ug, was reverse transcribed with random hexamers. Amplification of TCR beta CDR3 spanned 54 Vbeta and 13 Jbeta via immunoSEQ multiplex PCR. TCRdb re-derived calls from the immunoSEQ multiplex PCR reads in MiXCR, one entry per CDR3 protein. The repertoire has about 200,000 distinct CDR3 sequences, around 90% of them found once; the top ten carry approximately 0.13%. The ends were cut back, 3 bases at V and 5 bases at J, with 19 bases in the middle. CDR1 and CDR2 from the germline V gene are LNHNV and YYDKDF (reference sequence). The CDR3 totals 16 residues. The TCR sequence derives from a human donor with multiple sclerosis. Sequencing was done on a sample of CD8+ T cells from PBMCs. This sequence joins TRBV15 and TRBJ1-2; D is unclear. The CDR3 loop is CATSSPPTGSGYGYTF. DNA of the CDR3: TGTGCCACCAGCAGTCCCCCCACCGGAAGCGGGTATGGCTACACCTTC.